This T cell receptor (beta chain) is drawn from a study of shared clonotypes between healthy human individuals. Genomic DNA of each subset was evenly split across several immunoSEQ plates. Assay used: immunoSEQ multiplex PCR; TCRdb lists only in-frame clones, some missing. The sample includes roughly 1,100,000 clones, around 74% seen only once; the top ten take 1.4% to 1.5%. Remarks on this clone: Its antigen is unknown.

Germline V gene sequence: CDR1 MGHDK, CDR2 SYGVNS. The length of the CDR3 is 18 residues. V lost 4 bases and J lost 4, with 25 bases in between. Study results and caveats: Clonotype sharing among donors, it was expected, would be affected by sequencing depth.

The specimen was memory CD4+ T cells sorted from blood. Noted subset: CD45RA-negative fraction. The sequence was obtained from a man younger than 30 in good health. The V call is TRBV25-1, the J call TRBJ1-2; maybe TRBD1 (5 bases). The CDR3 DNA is TGTGCCAGCAGTGCAAGGACAACCCTCTCGAGGGGAATCTATGGCTACACCTTC. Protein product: CASSARTTLSRGIYGYTF.